This is a list of T cell receptor beta chains from one sample in a study of blood T cell repertoires in COVID-19. Generated by immunoSEQ multiplex PCR, the TCRdb table keeps only in-frame clones and is missing some. This table holds approximately 240,000 clones, approximately 83% found once. Sequencing input: peripheral blood. These TCRs come from a young woman who had recovered from COVID-19. Both conserved end residues are part of each CDR3. The D gene is left open where the match is weak. Not every row has a clone size; where given, it reads once, few, many or a size class.

CDR3 protein: CATSEAGTVSLYEQYF
CDR3 DNA: TGTGCCACCAGTGAGGCGGGGACAGTTTCATTATACGAGCAGTACTTC
clone size: once
D gene: -
V gene: TRBV24-1
J gene: TRBJ2-7

CDR3 protein: CASSQERGTYNSPLHF
CDR3 DNA: TGTGCCAGCAGCCAAGAACGGGGAACCTATAATTCACCCCTCCACTTT
clone size: -
D gene: -
V gene: TRBV14
J gene: TRBJ1-6

CDR3 protein: CASSATRRPDTQYF
CDR3 DNA: TGTGCCAGCAGCGCAACTAGGAGACCAGATACGCAGTATTTT
clone size: few
D gene: -
V gene: TRBV5-4
J gene: TRBJ2-3

CDR3 protein: CSATSGISGNTIYF
CDR3 DNA: TGCAGCGCCACGTCAGGGATCTCTGGAAACACCATATATTTT
clone size: -
D gene: -
V gene: TRBV29-1
J gene: TRBJ1-3

CDR3 protein: CASSSRDFVYEQYF
CDR3 DNA: TGTGCCAGCAGTTCCCGGGACTTCGTCTACGAGCAGTACTTC
clone size: -
D gene: -
V gene: TRBV27
J gene: TRBJ2-7

CDR3 protein: CASSGTTSNYGYTF
CDR3 DNA: TGTGCCAGCAGCGGGACAACTTCTAACTATGGCTACACCTTC
clone size: -
D gene: -
V gene: TRBV9
J gene: TRBJ1-2

CDR3 protein: CASSLFTGGNEQFF
CDR3 DNA: TGTGCCAGCAGTTTATTTACAGGGGGCAATGAGCAGTTCTTC
clone size: -
D gene: TRBD1
V gene: TRBV27
J gene: TRBJ2-1

CDR3 protein: CASSELRFGDYNEQFF
CDR3 DNA: TGCGCCAGCAGTGAGCTCCGTTTCGGAGATTACAATGAGCAGTTCTTC
clone size: once
D gene: -
V gene: TRBV10-1
J gene: TRBJ2-1

CDR3 protein: CASSPGQTSGANVLTF
CDR3 DNA: TGCGCCAGCAGCCCGGGACAGACATCTGGGGCCAACGTCCTGACTTTC
clone size: -
D gene: TRBD1
V gene: TRBV10-1
J gene: TRBJ2-6

CDR3 protein: CASSTYRTSSPLEQYF
CDR3 DNA: TGTGCCAGCAGCACTTACCGGACTAGCAGCCCACTCGAGCAGTACTTC
clone size: -
D gene: TRBD2
V gene: TRBV28
J gene: TRBJ2-7

CDR3 protein: CASSSPSGGQETQYF
CDR3 DNA: TGTGCCAGCTCCTCCCCTAGCGGAGGCCAAGAGACCCAGTACTTC
clone size: -
D gene: TRBD2
V gene: TRBV5-4
J gene: TRBJ2-5

CDR3 protein: CASSKGQVDSTDTQYF
CDR3 DNA: TGTGCCAGCAGCAAAGGACAGGTTGATAGCACAGATACGCAGTATTTT
clone size: -
D gene: -
V gene: TRBV21-1
J gene: TRBJ2-3

CDR3 protein: CASSLGTSGRYNEQFF
CDR3 DNA: TGTGCCAGCAGTTTAGGGACTAGCGGGAGATATAATGAGCAGTTCTTC
clone size: -
D gene: TRBD2
V gene: TRBV27
J gene: TRBJ2-1

CDR3 protein: CARSSPGTSSYEQYF
CDR3 DNA: TGTGCCAGAAGTTCGCCCGGGACAAGCTCCTACGAGCAGTACTTC
clone size: few
D gene: -
V gene: TRBV5-3
J gene: TRBJ2-7

CDR3 protein: CASSPLGGQPNTEAFF
CDR3 DNA: TGTGCCAGCAGTCCCCTTGGCGGACAGCCGAACACTGAAGCTTTCTTT
clone size: -
D gene: -
V gene: TRBV28
J gene: TRBJ1-1

CDR3 protein: CASSAGQGTNYGYTF
CDR3 DNA: TGTGCCAGCAGCGCGGGACAGGGTACTAACTATGGCTACACCTTC
clone size: few
D gene: TRBD1
V gene: TRBV9
J gene: TRBJ1-2

CDR3 protein: CASRHSGRNGETQYF
CDR3 DNA: TGCGCCAGCAGACATAGCGGGAGAAACGGAGAGACCCAGTACTTC
clone size: -
D gene: TRBD2
V gene: TRBV4-1
J gene: TRBJ2-5

CDR3 protein: CASMLDSSSYNEQFF
CDR3 DNA: TGTGCCAGCATGCTGGACTCAAGCTCCTACAATGAGCAGTTCTTC
clone size: -
D gene: -
V gene: TRBV28
J gene: TRBJ2-1

CDR3 protein: CASGPTAYEQYF
CDR3 DNA: TGTGCTAGTGGCCCGACAGCGTACGAGCAGTACTTC
clone size: -
D gene: -
V gene: TRBV12-5
J gene: TRBJ2-7

CDR3 protein: CAWSGDRDWNIQYF
CDR3 DNA: TGTGCCTGGAGCGGGGACAGGGATTGGAACATTCAGTACTTC
clone size: -
D gene: TRBD1
V gene: TRBV30
J gene: TRBJ2-4

CDR3 protein: CAISEGRTSGYEQYF
CDR3 DNA: TGTGCCATCAGTGAAGGTAGGACTAGCGGGTACGAGCAGTACTTC
clone size: -
D gene: TRBD2
V gene: TRBV10-3
J gene: TRBJ2-7

CDR3 protein: CASGSRGSYNEQFF
CDR3 DNA: TGTGCCAGCGGGTCCAGGGGCTCCTACAATGAGCAGTTCTTC
clone size: -
D gene: -
V gene: TRBV7-3
J gene: TRBJ2-1

CDR3 protein: CASSDLGPGELFF
CDR3 DNA: TGTGCCAGCAGTGACCTTGGGCCCGGGGAGCTGTTTTTT
clone size: -
D gene: -
V gene: TRBV12-3/TRBV12-4
J gene: TRBJ2-2

CDR3 protein: CASSRVAGGAYEQYF
CDR3 DNA: TGTGCCAGCAGTAGGGTAGCGGGAGGAGCCTACGAGCAGTACTTC
clone size: -
D gene: TRBD2
V gene: TRBV27
J gene: TRBJ2-7

CDR3 protein: CASSFDRVRETQYF
CDR3 DNA: TGCGCCAGCAGCTTCGACAGGGTTCGAGAGACCCAGTACTTC
clone size: -
D gene: TRBD1
V gene: TRBV5-1
J gene: TRBJ2-5

CDR3 protein: CASSEWGQGNEKLFF
CDR3 DNA: TGTGCCAGCAGTGAATGGGGCCAGGGGAATGAAAAACTGTTTTTT
clone size: -
D gene: -
V gene: TRBV25-1
J gene: TRBJ1-4

CDR3 protein: CSAARGPSSYNEQFF
CDR3 DNA: TGCAGCGCCGCCAGGGGCCCGAGCTCCTACAATGAGCAGTTCTTC
clone size: -
D gene: -
V gene: TRBV29-1
J gene: TRBJ2-1

CDR3 protein: CASSLGPSEETQYF
CDR3 DNA: TGCGCCAGCAGCTTGGGCCCCAGTGAAGAGACCCAGTACTTC
clone size: -
D gene: -
V gene: TRBV5-1
J gene: TRBJ2-5

CDR3 protein: CASSLDGVGESYEQYF
CDR3 DNA: TGTGCCAGCAGCTTAGACGGGGTCGGGGAGTCCTACGAGCAGTACTTC
clone size: -
D gene: -
V gene: TRBV7-2
J gene: TRBJ2-7

CDR3 protein: CASSHPLGGSNHEQYF
CDR3 DNA: TGTGCCAGCAGTCACCCTCTGGGCGGGAGTAACCACGAGCAGTACTTC
clone size: -
D gene: TRBD2
V gene: TRBV6-6
J gene: TRBJ2-7

CDR3 protein: CASRDTGISGNTIYF
CDR3 DNA: TGTGCCAGCAGGGATACAGGGATCTCTGGAAACACCATATATTTT
clone size: -
D gene: -
V gene: TRBV27
J gene: TRBJ1-3

CDR3 protein: CASSQSVEGEHHEQFF
CDR3 DNA: TGTGCCAGCAGCCAATCCGTAGAGGGGGAGCATCATGAGCAGTTCTTC
clone size: -
D gene: -
V gene: TRBV5-4
J gene: TRBJ2-1

CDR3 protein: CASSIEASGSAEQYF
CDR3 DNA: TGTGCCAGTAGTATAGAGGCTAGCGGGAGTGCCGAGCAGTACTTC
clone size: once
D gene: TRBD2
V gene: TRBV19
J gene: TRBJ2-7

CDR3 protein: CASRAGGAGETQYF
CDR3 DNA: TGTGCCAGCAGGGCAGGTGGCGCGGGAGAGACCCAGTACTTC
clone size: -
D gene: -
V gene: TRBV6-5
J gene: TRBJ2-5

CDR3 protein: CASSIFEGYEQYF
CDR3 DNA: TGTGCCAGTAGTATCTTTGAGGGCTACGAGCAGTACTTC
clone size: -
D gene: -
V gene: TRBV19
J gene: TRBJ2-7